The 24 T cell receptor beta chains reported below all come from one sample, sequenced in a study of technical replicates of blood from a handful of donors. The protocol was immunoSEQ multiplex PCR, while the TCRdb copy is restricted to in-frame clones and leaves out a portion. The top ten hold around 0.25% of the sample, which has about 85,000 clones, roughly 94% seen once. Sequenced sample: T cells isolated from PBMCs. The receptors here all came from a human donor in good health.

The CDR3 DNA is TGCAGCGTTCGCCTAGGTGGCACGAGCTCCTACGAGCAGTACTTC. Residues: CSVRLGGTSSYEQYF. This chain uses TRBV29-1 with TRBJ2-7; D unclear. Per germline, CDR1 SQVTM and CDR2 ANQGSEA. Trimming shortened V by 5 bases and J by 0 bases, and 17 bases separated the two germline ends. CDR3 length equals 15 residues.

The gene calls are TRBV11-2 and TRBJ2-1, with D hard to call. Germline V gene data show CDR1 as SGHAT and CDR2 as FQNNGV. V gave up 3 bases and J gave up 7 bases, with 13 bases separating them. This CDR3 has 14 amino acids. The DNA for the CDR3 is TGTGCCAGCAGCTTCGTTGAGACTTCTAATGAGCAGTTCTTC. Translated: CASSFVETSNEQFF. Drawing the rest from reference TRBV11-2 and TRBJ2-1, the complete variable domain is EAGVAQSPRYKIIEKRQSVAFWCNPISGHATLYWYQQILGQGPKLLIQFQNNGVVDDSQLPKDRFSAERLKGVDSTLKIQPAKLEDSAVYLCASSFVETSNEQFFGPGTRLTVL.

The chain combines TRBV6-1 with TRBJ2-7, with 8 nucleotides matching TRBD1. J gave up 4 bases and V 4 bases, and 3 bases lay outside the gene matches. This CDR3 spans 13 amino acids. Germline V CDR1 and CDR2: MNHNS, SASEGT. This CDR3 reads CASSGTGNYEQYF. In DNA form, the CDR3 reads TGTGCCAGCAGTGGGACAGGGAATTACGAGCAGTACTTC.

This clone was seen only once. The V call is TRBV5-1, the J call TRBJ2-1; 14 bases align to TRBD2. V lost 3 bases and J lost 10; bases outside the gene matches: 15. Germline V CDR1 and CDR2: SGHRS, YFSETQ. The CDR3 has 18 amino acids. The DNA for the CDR3 is TGCGCCAGCAGCTGGGGACTAGCGGGAGACCTTGGTCGGGGGGAGCAGTTCTTC. Amino acid sequence: CASSWGLAGDLGRGEQFF.

This clone was detected once. The gene calls are TRBV6-6 and TRBJ1-2, with TRBD1 matching over 10 bases. Germline V gene lookup returns CDR1 MNHNY and CDR2 SVGAGI (reference sequence). J gave up 4 bases and V 6 bases, and 5 bases lay outside the gene matches. This CDR3 is 14 amino acids long. CDR3 protein: CASRTGTGVYGYTF. The CDR3 DNA reads as TGTGCCAGCAGGACCGGGACAGGGGTCTATGGCTACACCTTC.

The V call is TRBV7-9, the J call TRBJ2-6, with D tentatively TRBD2 (6 bases). V lost 2 bases to trimming and J lost 12 bases, with 17 bases between them. Germline V gene sequence: CDR1 SEHNR, CDR2 FQNEAQ (reference sequence). The CDR3 extends over 15 amino acids. The DNA for the CDR3 is TGTGCCAGCAGCTTAAAGGTTAGGGACTCTGGCGTCCTGACTTTC. Translated: CASSLKVRDSGVLTF. The whole variable domain, filled in from reference TRBV7-9 and TRBJ2-6, reads DTGVSQNPRHKITKRGQNVTFRCDPISEHNRLYWYRQTLGQGPEFLTYFQNEAQLEKSRLLSDRFSAERPKGSFSTLEIQRTEQGDSAMYLCASSLKVRDSGVLTFGAGSRLTVL.

V gene TRBV5-1 combines with J gene TRBJ1-1; 10 nucleotides line up with TRBD1. Trimming cost V 4 bases and J 0 bases; bases outside gene matches: 9. This CDR3 region has 17 residues. Per germline, CDR1 SGHRS and CDR2 YFSETQ. This CDR3 is CASSLGQGVYMNTEAFF. The CDR3 DNA reads as TGCGCCAGCAGCCTAGGACAGGGGGTATACATGAACACTGAAGCTTTCTTT. The entire variable domain, with the rest obtained from reference TRBV5-1 and TRBJ1-1, is as follows: KAGVTQTPRYLIKTRGQQVTLSCSPISGHRSVSWYQQTPGQGLQFLFEYFSETQRNKGNFPGRFSGRQFSNSRSEMNVSTLELGDSALYLCASSLGQGVYMNTEAFFGQGTRLTVV.

This chain joins TRBV28 and TRBJ1-1; the match to TRBD1 covers 7 bases. The CDR3 has 13 residues. J lost 6 bases, V lost 2 bases, and 3 bases had no gene match. CDR1 is MDHEN, CDR2 SYDVKM, per germline. CDR3 amino acids: CASSLGTVPEAFF. DNA for the CDR3: TGTGCCAGCAGTTTAGGGACAGTCCCTGAAGCTTTCTTT.

This CDR3 is CASRRTGPGQYEQYF. For the CDR3, the DNA is TGTGCCAGCAGACGAACAGGGCCGGGACAATACGAGCAGTACTTC. The chain recombines TRBV7-9 with TRBJ2-7; D possibly corresponds to TRBD1 (6 bases). This CDR3 is 15 amino acids long. The germline V gene has CDR1 SEHNR and CDR2 FQNEAQ (reference sequence). The V gene lost 6 bases and the J gene lost 4 bases, with 19 bases spanning the gap.

V usage is TRBV4-1 and J usage is TRBJ2-7; a weak D match, TRBD2 (6 bases). Germline CDR1 MGHRA, CDR2 YSYEKL. This CDR3 has 15 residues. Deletions cut 6 bases from V and 3 bases from J, with 18 bases between. The CDR3 reads CASSPGGSLLYEQYF. In DNA form, the CDR3 reads TGCGCCAGCAGTCCTGGAGGGTCCCTCCTCTACGAGCAGTACTTC.

The rearrangement uses TRBV6-6 and TRBJ2-7; perhaps TRBD2 as D (7 bases). Germline-derived CDR1 and CDR2 are MNHNY and SVGAGI (reference sequence). The CDR3 totals 16 residues. Trimming stripped 2 bases from V and 0 bases from J, with 14 bases between. Written as DNA, the CDR3 is TGTGCCAGCAGTTACGGGGGCGGGACTACCTCCTACGAGCAGTACTTC. It is translated as CASSYGGGTTSYEQYF.

The CDR3 DNA follows: TGTGCCAGCAGCCAAGATAGGGGCAGGGTTCACACCGGGGAGCTGTTTTTT. This translates into CASSQDRGRVHTGELFF. The genes are TRBV14 and TRBJ2-2; possible D gene TRBD1, 5 bases. The germline gives CDR1 SGHDN, CDR2 FVKESK. The CDR3 covers 17 residues. Trimming shortened V by 0 bases and J by 3 bases, and 14 bases separated the two germline ends.

The chain combines TRBV27 with TRBJ1-3; 9 nucleotides agree with TRBD1. Germline V gene data show CDR1 as MNHEY and CDR2 as SMNVEV (reference sequence). The junction had 3 bases not matched to a gene; V was cut back by 5 bases and J by 1 base. This CDR3 is 15 amino acids long. The CDR3 is CASSDRGGSGNTIYF. DNA of the CDR3: TGTGCCAGCAGTGACAGGGGGGGATCTGGAAACACCATATATTTT.

The V gene is TRBV5-1, the J gene TRBJ2-5, with 11 bases lining up with TRBD2. Trimming cost V 2 bases and J 10 bases; bases outside gene matches: 7. This CDR3 has 14 residues. Germline V lookup: CDR1 SGHRS, CDR2 YFSETQ. DNA for the CDR3: TGCGCCAGCAGCTTAAGAACTAGCGGGAGTTTCCAGTACTTC. Translation: CASSLRTSGSFQYF.

This clone came up once. This chain connects TRBV7-6 to TRBJ2-1; 9 nucleotides agree with TRBD2. Germline loops: CDR1 SGHVS, CDR2 FNYEAQ. The CDR3 length is 18 residues. Trimming cost V 1 base and J 10 bases; bases outside gene matches: 17. CDR3 amino acids: CASSLGVSGLAFLGEQFF. The CDR3 DNA sequence: TGTGCCAGCAGCTTAGGAGTATCGGGACTAGCCTTCCTGGGAGAGCAGTTCTTC.

The chain recombines TRBV28 with TRBJ2-3; 8 bases are a match to TRBD2. V lost 4 bases, J lost 5 bases, and 5 bases stayed unmatched. The CDR3 extends over 14 amino acids. The germline gives CDR1 MDHEN, CDR2 SYDVKM. The CDR3 loop is CASSSGGGQDTQYF. CDR3 coding DNA: TGTGCCAGCAGTTCCGGGGGGGGCCAAGATACGCAGTATTTT.

This clone was observed a single time. This chain connects TRBV7-9 to TRBJ2-2; 9 bases align to TRBD1. This CDR3 is 17 amino acids long. J gave up 3 bases and V 4 bases, and 9 bases lay outside the gene matches. Germline V gene lookup returns CDR1 SEHNR and CDR2 FQNEAQ (reference sequence). CDR3 sequence reads: CASSWDRVGFDTGELFF. The CDR3 coding sequence is TGTGCCAGCAGCTGGGACAGGGTGGGTTTCGACACCGGGGAGCTGTTTTTT. The full variable domain, in which reference TRBV7-9 and TRBJ2-2 provide the parts outside the CDR3, is DTGVSQNPRHKITKRGQNVTFRCDPISEHNRLYWYRQTLGQGPEFLTYFQNEAQLEKSRLLSDRFSAERPKGSFSTLEIQRTEQGDSAMYLCASSWDRVGFDTGELFFGEGSRLTVL.

The V call is TRBV5-1, the J call TRBJ2-1; TRBD2 is a possible D gene (5 bases). Trimming pared 4 bases from V and 7 bases from J, leaving 18 bases between. The CDR3 is 15 amino acids. Germline assignment: CDR1 SGHRS and CDR2 YFSETQ. The CDR3 loop is CASSPLGSPRNEQFF. In nucleotides, the CDR3 is TGCGCCAGCAGCCCACTAGGATCACCGAGGAATGAGCAGTTCTTC.

The genes are TRBV11-2 and TRBJ1-4; a possible D gene is TRBD1 (6 bases). V lost 5 bases to trimming and J lost 8 bases, with 18 bases between them. Germline lookup yields CDR1 SGHAT and CDR2 FQNNGV. The CDR3 covers 15 residues. In DNA form, the CDR3 reads TGTGCCAGCAGCCCCATCCACAGGACAGAGGAAAAACTGTTTTTT. Protein sequence: CASSPIHRTEEKLFF.

This clone was seen a single time. The V call is TRBV4-2, the J call TRBJ2-1; 11 nucleotides align to TRBD2. This CDR3 contains 15 residues. Per the germline V gene, CDR1 is LGHNA and CDR2 is YNFKEQ. Trimming cost V 6 bases and J 7 bases; bases outside gene matches: 8. CDR3 region: CASRPTSGSINEQFF. CDR3 sequence (DNA): TGTGCCAGCAGACCCACTAGCGGGAGCATTAATGAGCAGTTCTTC.

The chain uses TRBV2 and TRBJ2-3; possibly TRBD2 for D (6 bases). The V gene's germline CDR1 is SNHLY and CDR2 FYNNEI. This CDR3 comprises 14 residues. V was cut by 2 bases and J by 0 bases, with 6 bases left in between. The CDR3 spells CASSERGSTDTQYF. For the CDR3, the DNA is TGTGCCAGCAGTGAACGGGGGAGCACAGATACGCAGTATTTT. Full variable domain (missing parts from reference TRBV2 and TRBJ2-3): EPEVTQTPSHQVTQMGQEVILRCVPISNHLYFYWYRQILGQKVEFLVSFYNNEISEKSEIFDDQFSVERPDGSNFTLKIRSTKLEDSAMYFCASSERGSTDTQYFGPGTRLTVL.

The V and J genes are TRBV7-9 and TRBJ1-2; 7 nucleotides match TRBD1. Germline V gives CDR1 SEHNR, CDR2 FQNEAQ (reference sequence). The trim removed 7 bases at V and 4 bases at J, leaving 12 bases unmatched. CDR3 size: 15 residues. The CDR3 DNA follows: TGTGCCAGCACCCCGTGGGGCCGGGACAGCTATGGCTACACCTTC. Translated, it gives CASTPWGRDSYGYTF. The full variable domain, with the rest looked up from reference TRBV7-9 and TRBJ1-2, is DTGVSQNPRHKITKRGQNVTFRCDPISEHNRLYWYRQTLGQGPEFLTYFQNEAQLEKSRLLSDRFSAERPKGSFSTLEIQRTEQGDSAMYLCASTPWGRDSYGYTFGSGTRLTVV.

The V and J genes are TRBV5-1 and TRBJ1-1, with D unresolved. V lost 0 bases to trimming and J lost 1 base, with 10 bases between them. From germline, CDR1 is SGHRS and CDR2 YFSETQ. The length of the CDR3 is 15 residues. This CDR3 is CASSLGALGNTEAFF. The CDR3 bases are TGCGCCAGCAGCTTGGGGGCTCTGGGGAACACTGAAGCTTTCTTT. The entire variable domain, with the rest obtained from reference TRBV5-1 and TRBJ1-1, is as follows: KAGVTQTPRYLIKTRGQQVTLSCSPISGHRSVSWYQQTPGQGLQFLFEYFSETQRNKGNFPGRFSGRQFSNSRSEMNVSTLELGDSALYLCASSLGALGNTEAFFGQGTRLTVV.

The gene calls are TRBV5-4 and TRBJ2-1; 11 nucleotides align to TRBD2. CDR1 and CDR2 (germline): SGHNT, YYREEE (reference sequence). The CDR3 covers 15 residues. The junction had 8 bases not matched to a gene; V was cut back by 4 bases and J by 8 bases. The CDR3: CASSRVAGGRYEQFF. Written as DNA, the CDR3 is TGTGCCAGCAGCCGAGTAGCGGGGGGGCGATATGAGCAGTTCTTC.